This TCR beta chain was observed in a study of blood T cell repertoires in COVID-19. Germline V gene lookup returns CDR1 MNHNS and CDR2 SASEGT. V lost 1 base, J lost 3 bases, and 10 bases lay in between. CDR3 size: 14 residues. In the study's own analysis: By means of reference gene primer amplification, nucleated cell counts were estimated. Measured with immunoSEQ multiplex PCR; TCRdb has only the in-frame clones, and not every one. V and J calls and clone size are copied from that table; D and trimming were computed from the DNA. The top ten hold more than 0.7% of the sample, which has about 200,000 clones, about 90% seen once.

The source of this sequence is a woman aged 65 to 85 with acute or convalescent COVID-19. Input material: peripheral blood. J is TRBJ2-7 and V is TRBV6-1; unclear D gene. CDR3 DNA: TGTGCCAGCAGTGAAGGTCCTAGAAACTACGAGCAGTACTTC. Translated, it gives CASSEGPRNYEQYF.